This TCR beta chain stems from a study of response to subunit inactivated influenza vaccine. Study-wide results and limits: There was a suggestion from the authors that each seasonal influenza vaccination recruits few new T cells.

Germline values: CDR1 MGHRA, CDR2 YSYEKL. Trimming removed 5 bases from V and 4 bases from J; junction bases left unmatched: 9. The CDR3 is made up of 16 amino acids. Turning to this clonotype: Its cognate antigen is unknown.

MiXCR, applied by TCRdb to the RT-PCR reads, yields one record per CDR3 protein. The sample records more than 400,000 distinct CDR3 sequences, under 8.5% being singletons. This sequence was found in a man in his fifties or sixties who received an inactivated influenza vaccine. Source: PBMCs from blood, taken around 25 months after vaccination. The chain is built from TRBV4-1 and TRBJ2-3; the match to TRBD1 covers 10 bases. The CDR3 sequence: CASSIGTGASADTQYF. CDR3 DNA sequence: TGCGCCAGCAGCATCGGGACAGGGGCGTCGGCAGATACGCAGTATTTT.